These T cell receptor beta chains were read from a single sample in a study of OX40 agonist ivuxolimab in advanced cancers. Clones were read by immunoSEQ multiplex PCR, and TCRdb kept only the in-frame ones, dropping some. Counted here are roughly 60,000 clones, 70% to 90% occurring once; the ten biggest clones make up around 4.7%. Here the sequenced sample was CD4+ or CD8+ T cells sorted from blood, taken in a trial of the OX40 agonist ivuxolimab. These receptors were collected from an adult with an advanced solid tumor such as melanoma, head and neck, liver or kidney cancer. Each CDR3 is given with its conserved first and last residue. The order of the fields is clone size, V gene, D gene, J gene, CDR3 DNA, CDR3 protein. A D gene is named only where the DNA matches it firmly. Clone size is stated in some rows and not others, as once, few, many or a class when expanded.

clone_size: -
v_call: TRBV11-2
d_call: -
j_call: TRBJ2-1
cdr3_nt: TGTGCCAGCAGCAACTACAATGAGCAGTTCTTC
cdr3_aa: CASSNYNEQFF

clone_size: -
v_call: TRBV4-2
d_call: -
j_call: TRBJ1-5
cdr3_nt: TGTGCCAGCAGCCGGAGCGGGGGGCGCGACCAGCCCCAGCATTTT
cdr3_aa: CASSRSGGRDQPQHF

clone_size: -
v_call: TRBV5-1
d_call: -
j_call: TRBJ1-3
cdr3_nt: TGCGCCAGCAGCTTGGACAGCTCTGGAAACACCATATATTTT
cdr3_aa: CASSLDSSGNTIYF

clone_size: -
v_call: TRBV4-1
d_call: -
j_call: TRBJ2-7
cdr3_nt: TGCGCCAGCAGCCCCGGGACTGACTACCTTTCCTACGAGCAGTACTTC
cdr3_aa: CASSPGTDYLSYEQYF

clone_size: -
v_call: TRBV18
d_call: -
j_call: TRBJ2-3
cdr3_nt: TGTGCCAGCTCACCCTCAGGGGTCGGGGCAGATACGCAGTATTTT
cdr3_aa: CASSPSGVGADTQYF

clone_size: -
v_call: TRBV9
d_call: TRBD1
j_call: TRBJ2-2
cdr3_nt: TGTGCCAGCAACGCCGGGACAGCGAACACCGGGGAGCTGTTTTTT
cdr3_aa: CASNAGTANTGELFF

clone_size: -
v_call: TRBV28
d_call: -
j_call: TRBJ2-1
cdr3_nt: TGTGCCAGCAGTTTAACTGGGGAGCCCCATGAGCAGTTCTTC
cdr3_aa: CASSLTGEPHEQFF

clone_size: -
v_call: TRBV28
d_call: -
j_call: TRBJ1-1
cdr3_nt: TGTGCCAGCAGTGGAATGAACACTGAAGCTTTCTTT
cdr3_aa: CASSGMNTEAFF

clone_size: -
v_call: TRBV7-2
d_call: TRBD1
j_call: TRBJ2-7
cdr3_nt: TGTGCCAGCAGCTTATGGACAGGGTACGACGAGCAGTACTTC
cdr3_aa: CASSLWTGYDEQYF

clone_size: -
v_call: TRBV7-2
d_call: -
j_call: TRBJ2-5
cdr3_nt: TGTGCCAGCAGCTCCCGCCGGGGATCAGGGGGGGAGACCCAGTACTTC
cdr3_aa: CASSSRRGSGGETQYF

clone_size: once
v_call: TRBV6-5
d_call: TRBD1
j_call: TRBJ2-2
cdr3_nt: TGTGCCAGCAGTTACTCTGCCAGGGGGCATACCGGGGAGCTGTTTTTT
cdr3_aa: CASSYSARGHTGELFF

clone_size: -
v_call: TRBV19
d_call: -
j_call: TRBJ1-1
cdr3_nt: TGTGCCAGCGGACCACAGCTGAGAGTCACTGAAGCTTTCTTT
cdr3_aa: CASGPQLRVTEAFF

clone_size: once
v_call: TRBV9
d_call: -
j_call: TRBJ1-2
cdr3_nt: TGTGCCAGCAGCGAGGGGGATTCTTATGGCTACACCTTC
cdr3_aa: CASSEGDSYGYTF

clone_size: -
v_call: TRBV19
d_call: -
j_call: TRBJ2-2
cdr3_nt: TGTGCCAGTAGTCGGTTCGGAACCGGGGAGCTGTTTTTT
cdr3_aa: CASSRFGTGELFF

clone_size: -
v_call: TRBV7-6
d_call: -
j_call: TRBJ2-1
cdr3_nt: TGTGCCAGCAGCTTTCTTCTCCGGGGGAGCTCCTACAATGAGCAGTTCTTC
cdr3_aa: CASSFLLRGSSYNEQFF

clone_size: -
v_call: TRBV21-1
d_call: -
j_call: TRBJ1-6
cdr3_nt: TGTGCCAGCAGCAACACTGTTCCAGCCGGGACACTTACTTCACCCCTCCACTTT
cdr3_aa: CASSNTVPAGTLTSPLHF

clone_size: few
v_call: TRBV7-9
d_call: -
j_call: TRBJ2-1
cdr3_nt: TGTGCCAGCAGCTTAGATCGGGGGCGGAATGAGCAGTTCTTC
cdr3_aa: CASSLDRGRNEQFF

clone_size: few
v_call: TRBV28
d_call: TRBD1
j_call: TRBJ2-1
cdr3_nt: TGTGCCAGCAGTCAACAGGGGGCGGCGGTTGGACTCGATGAGCAGTTCTTC
cdr3_aa: CASSQQGAAVGLDEQFF

clone_size: -
v_call: TRBV5-3
d_call: -
j_call: TRBJ2-7
cdr3_nt: TGTGCCAGAAGCTTGGACCTCCGGGGCGAAAGGAGCGAGCAGTACTTC
cdr3_aa: CARSLDLRGERSEQYF

clone_size: -
v_call: TRBV27
d_call: -
j_call: TRBJ1-5
cdr3_nt: TGTGCCAGCAGTGGGGGTGGCAATCAGCCCCAGCATTTT
cdr3_aa: CASSGGGNQPQHF

clone_size: once
v_call: TRBV6-6
d_call: TRBD1
j_call: TRBJ1-1
cdr3_nt: TGTGCCAGCAGTGACGTCGACAGGGGTGAAGCTTTCTTT
cdr3_aa: CASSDVDRGEAFF

clone_size: -
v_call: TRBV28
d_call: -
j_call: TRBJ2-7
cdr3_nt: TGTGCCAGCAGTTGGCACCACTTACAACTCCCGTACGAGCAGTACTTC
cdr3_aa: CASSWHHLQLPYEQYF

clone_size: -
v_call: TRBV10-1
d_call: TRBD2
j_call: TRBJ2-3
cdr3_nt: TGCGCCAGCAGTGAGTCGACTAGCGGCCTTTTCTATACGCAGTATTTT
cdr3_aa: CASSESTSGLFYTQYF

clone_size: -
v_call: TRBV7-9
d_call: -
j_call: TRBJ2-5
cdr3_nt: TGTGCCAGCAGCCGCCCCACGGAGCAAGAGACCCAGTACTTC
cdr3_aa: CASSRPTEQETQYF

clone_size: -
v_call: TRBV18
d_call: -
j_call: TRBJ2-2
cdr3_nt: TGTGCCAGCTCACCACGGACAGCCAATCTGAACACCGGGGAGCTGTTTTTT
cdr3_aa: CASSPRTANLNTGELFF

clone_size: -
v_call: TRBV7-8
d_call: -
j_call: TRBJ2-1
cdr3_nt: TGTGCCAGCAGCCTAGTGGGGAGGGGGTCCTACAATGAGCAGTTCTTC
cdr3_aa: CASSLVGRGSYNEQFF

clone_size: few
v_call: TRBV7-9
d_call: TRBD1
j_call: TRBJ1-2
cdr3_nt: TGTGCCAGCAGCCCTGGACAGGGCCCGAGTGGCTACACCTTC
cdr3_aa: CASSPGQGPSGYTF

clone_size: -
v_call: TRBV18
d_call: TRBD1
j_call: TRBJ2-7
cdr3_nt: TGTGCCAGCTCACGGGACAGGGTGACCTCCTACGAGCAGTACTTC
cdr3_aa: CASSRDRVTSYEQYF

clone_size: -
v_call: TRBV7-8
d_call: -
j_call: TRBJ2-1
cdr3_nt: TGTGCCAGCAGCTTACCTCGAGCGAGATACAATGAGCAGTTCTTC
cdr3_aa: CASSLPRARYNEQFF

clone_size: few
v_call: TRBV14
d_call: -
j_call: TRBJ2-7
cdr3_nt: TGTGCCAGCAGCCAAACTCGCCTGGGCTCCCACGAGCAGTACTTC
cdr3_aa: CASSQTRLGSHEQYF

clone_size: once
v_call: TRBV28
d_call: -
j_call: TRBJ2-2
cdr3_nt: TGTGCCAGCAGTTTCAGGGTGCGGGAGCTGTTTTTT
cdr3_aa: CASSFRVRELFF

clone_size: -
v_call: TRBV4-1
d_call: -
j_call: TRBJ1-6
cdr3_nt: TGCGCCAGCAGCCAAGGGTTTGCAACCAGGAGTAATTCACCCCTCCACTTT
cdr3_aa: CASSQGFATRSNSPLHF

clone_size: -
v_call: TRBV27
d_call: TRBD2
j_call: TRBJ2-1
cdr3_nt: TGTGCCAGCAGTCCTTTTCTAGCGGGAGGGCTCAATGAGCAGTTCTTC
cdr3_aa: CASSPFLAGGLNEQFF

clone_size: -
v_call: TRBV11-1
d_call: -
j_call: TRBJ2-3
cdr3_nt: TGTGCCAGCAGCCCGAAATGGACAGCTCTCACAGATACGCAGTATTTT
cdr3_aa: CASSPKWTALTDTQYF

clone_size: -
v_call: TRBV5-1
d_call: TRBD2
j_call: TRBJ2-7
cdr3_nt: TGCGCCAGCAGGAGGCTAGCGGAATACGAGCAGTACTTC
cdr3_aa: CASRRLAEYEQYF

clone_size: once
v_call: TRBV6-1
d_call: TRBD1
j_call: TRBJ2-7
cdr3_nt: TGTGCCGTTCGGGACAGCATCTCCTACGAGCAGTACTTC
cdr3_aa: CAVRDSISYEQYF

clone_size: -
v_call: TRBV15
d_call: TRBD1
j_call: TRBJ2-3
cdr3_nt: TGTGCCACCAGCAGAGTCGACAGGGCAACAGATACGCAGTATTTT
cdr3_aa: CATSRVDRATDTQYF

clone_size: -
v_call: TRBV27
d_call: -
j_call: TRBJ2-1
cdr3_nt: TGTGCCAGCAGTTTAGCCGGCTACAATGAGCAGTTCTTC
cdr3_aa: CASSLAGYNEQFF

clone_size: once
v_call: TRBV5-1
d_call: -
j_call: TRBJ2-7
cdr3_nt: TGCGCCAGCAGCCCCGGGACGGCACTTTACGAGCAGTACTTC
cdr3_aa: CASSPGTALYEQYF

clone_size: -
v_call: TRBV6-5
d_call: -
j_call: TRBJ2-7
cdr3_nt: TGTGCCACCACCGGGCCGGCGACCTCGGAGCAGTACTTC
cdr3_aa: CATTGPATSEQYF

clone_size: -
v_call: TRBV19
d_call: -
j_call: TRBJ2-7
cdr3_nt: TGTGCCAGTAGTATCGGCTGGGGCCTTCCCTACGAGCAGTACTTC
cdr3_aa: CASSIGWGLPYEQYF

clone_size: -
v_call: TRBV5-1
d_call: TRBD1
j_call: TRBJ2-2
cdr3_nt: TGCGCCAGCAGCTTGGCCTCAGGGGGGAACACCGGGGAGCTGTTTTTT
cdr3_aa: CASSLASGGNTGELFF

clone_size: -
v_call: TRBV28
d_call: -
j_call: TRBJ2-7
cdr3_nt: TGTGCCAGCACCCTTGGGCAGTCCGTTTACGAGCAGTACTTC
cdr3_aa: CASTLGQSVYEQYF

clone_size: -
v_call: TRBV6-4
d_call: -
j_call: TRBJ2-6
cdr3_nt: TGTGCCAGCAGTGAAGGGGGGCCGTCTGGGGCCAACGTCCTGACTTTC
cdr3_aa: CASSEGGPSGANVLTF